The clone carrying this T cell receptor (beta chain) was observed a single time. This record comes from a study of blood T cell repertoires in COVID-19. Study summary: The analysed material was cDNA or gDNA that came from T cells, B-cell-depleted T cells, or PBMCs.

The J segment lost 6 bases and the V segment lost 6 bases, leaving 12 bases of the junction unmatched. This CDR3 spans 15 amino acids. The germline V gene encodes CDR1 MNHEY and CDR2 SMNVEV (reference sequence). Libraries were prepared by immunoSEQ multiplex PCR; TCRdb keeps only in-frame clonotypes and omits some of them. The table shows roughly 110,000 clones, with over 60% occurring only once. This sequence originates from a man aged 70-80 years with acute or convalescent COVID-19. The V gene is TRBV27, the J gene TRBJ2-7, with TRBD1 matching 9 bases. Sequenced material: peripheral blood. CDR3 loop: CASSPSGTGLSEQYF. The CDR3 bases are TGTGCCAGCAGCCCCTCGGGGACAGGGCTCTCCGAGCAGTACTTC.